This TCR beta chain stems from a study of CD8 T cells in ankylosing spondylitis. Study-wide results and limits: Ankylosing spondylitis blood seemed to carry a telltale TCR beta motif made of seven or eight highly homologous variants. Clones that were linked to disease were CD8+ and were relatively rare in peripheral blood. In the blood and synovial fluid of reactive arthritis, some motif variants had been previously reported. Researchers reportedly found disease-linked clones significantly enriched in matched ankylosing spondylitis synovial fluid.

This clonotype has a handful of counts. Its antigen is still unknown. It was by quantitative 5'-RACE with molecular barcodes that TCR beta libraries were made. TCRdb analysed the 5' RACE reads with MiXCR anew, one entry per CDR3 protein. The sample includes roughly 670,000 distinct CDR3 sequences, 15% to 20% seen only once; the top ten take under 20%. Sample: blood, either unsorted or a sorted T cell fraction (not recorded which). This receptor was obtained from a male donor with ankylosing spondylitis.

The DNA of the CDR3 is TGTGCCACCAGTGAGGGTGACAGGCCCGAGACCCAGTACTTC. Its translation: CATSEGDRPETQYF. The rearrangement joins TRBV24-1 to TRBJ2-5, with a weak D call TRBD1 (6 bases). V lost 4 bases and J 5 bases, leaving 13 bases between the germline ends. This CDR3 contains 14 residues. CDR1 and CDR2 (germline): KGHDR, SFDVKD.